This paragraph covers one T cell receptor (beta chain) sequence. Antigen specificity is unknown. This entry belongs to a study of blood T cells in healthy people across ages. Findings and limits, study-wide: Relative to aged donors, long-lived donors carried more naive CD4+ cells and displayed higher diversity. Possibly confounding the expanded clonotype changes was the fact that donor CMV status was unknown.

V lost 3 bases and J lost 2, with 15 bases in between. The CDR3 loop spans 16 amino acids. CDR1 and CDR2 (germline): MNHEY, SMNVEV (reference sequence). The second PCR ran roughly 6 to 12 cycles with a sample-barcoded 5' primer and J-beta primers. Sequencing yielded, for each sample, at least 3 million paired-end reads carrying CDR3. TCRdb ran MiXCR on the 5' RACE reads and lists one entry per CDR3 protein. The sample records roughly 2 million distinct CDR3 sequences, less than 50% being singletons. This sequence was found in a woman in her forties in good health. This chain links TRBV27 with TRBJ2-3; D is perhaps TRBD2 (6 bases). What was sequenced was blood. In nucleotides, the CDR3 is TGTGCCAGCAGTTTTTTGAGGTCGGACTACACAGATACGCAGTATTTT. Amino acids: CASSFLRSDYTDTQYF.